The 4 T cell receptor beta chains below were found in one sample sequenced in a study of a mutant IDH1 vaccine in newly diagnosed glioma. TCRdb keeps only in-frame clones here, not all; method: immunoSEQ multiplex PCR. The sample has 39,000 or so clones; approximately 80% are singletons. Time point indicated: week 5, during vaccination. Vaccinated patients received 300 ug of mutant IDH1 20-mer peptide per dose, with topical imiquimod. The antigens of these receptors remain unknown. The specimen comprised PBMCs, sampled from a glioma patient whose treatment included an IDH1 peptide vaccine. The receptors here all came from a man in his forties with glioma.

This clone was observed once. The chain has TRBV6-5 and TRBJ2-1; D is uncertain. The length of the CDR3 is 11 residues. V was pared by 6 bases and J by 6 bases, with 6 bases between. Germline assignment: CDR1 MNHEY and CDR2 SVGAGI. The CDR3: CASSQSNEQFF. Here the CDR3 DNA reads TGTGCCAGCAGCCAAAGCAATGAGCAGTTCTTC.

The chain combines TRBV2 with TRBJ2-1; D might be TRBD1 or TRBD2, each matching 5 bases. Trimming stripped 4 bases from V and 0 bases from J, with 7 bases between. The CDR3 runs to 14 residues. Germline V gene data show CDR1 as SNHLY and CDR2 as FYNNEI. CDR3 residues: CASSGGSSYNEQFF. Written as DNA, the CDR3 is TGTGCCAGCAGTGGGGGGAGCTCCTACAATGAGCAGTTCTTC.

This clone was observed a few times. The rearrangement links TRBV5-6 to TRBJ1-4; 7 bases map to TRBD1. Germline V gene lookup returns CDR1 SGHDT and CDR2 YYEEEE. The CDR3 covers 14 residues. The V segment lost 2 bases and the J segment 7 bases; nucleotides outside the gene matches: 5. The DNA for the CDR3 is TGTGCCAGCAGCTTCCTACAGGGGAGTGAAAAACTGTTTTTT. It translates to CASSFLQGSEKLFF. Together with reference TRBV5-6 and TRBJ1-4, the CDR3 gives the full variable domain: DAGVTQSPTHLIKTRGQQVTLRCSPKSGHDTVSWYQQALGQGPQFIFQYYEEEERQRGNFPDRFSGHQFPNYSSELNVNALLLGDSALYLCASSFLQGSEKLFFGSGTQLSVL.

The chain links TRBV5-5 to TRBJ2-3; TRBD1 agrees at 11 bases. Trimming cost V 4 bases and J 2 bases; bases outside gene matches: 3. CDR1 is SGHKS and CDR2 is YYEKEE in the germline V gene (reference sequence). This CDR3 is 15 amino acids long. CDR3 nucleotides: TGTGCCAGCAGCGGACAGGGGGCCCTCACAGATACGCAGTATTTT. As protein: CASSGQGALTDTQYF.